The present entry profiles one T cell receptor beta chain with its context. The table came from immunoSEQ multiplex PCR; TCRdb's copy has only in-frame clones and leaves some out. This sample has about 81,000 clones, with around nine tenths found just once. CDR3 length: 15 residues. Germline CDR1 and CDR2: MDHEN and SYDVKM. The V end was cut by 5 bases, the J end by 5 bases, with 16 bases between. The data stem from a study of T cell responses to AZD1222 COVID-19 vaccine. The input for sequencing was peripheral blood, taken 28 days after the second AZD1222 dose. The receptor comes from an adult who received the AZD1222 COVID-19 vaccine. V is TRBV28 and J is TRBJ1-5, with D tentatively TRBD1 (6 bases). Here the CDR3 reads CASSPAGAGDQPQHF. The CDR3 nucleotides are TGTGCCAGCAGTCCGGCGGGGGCTGGGGATCAGCCCCAGCATTTT.